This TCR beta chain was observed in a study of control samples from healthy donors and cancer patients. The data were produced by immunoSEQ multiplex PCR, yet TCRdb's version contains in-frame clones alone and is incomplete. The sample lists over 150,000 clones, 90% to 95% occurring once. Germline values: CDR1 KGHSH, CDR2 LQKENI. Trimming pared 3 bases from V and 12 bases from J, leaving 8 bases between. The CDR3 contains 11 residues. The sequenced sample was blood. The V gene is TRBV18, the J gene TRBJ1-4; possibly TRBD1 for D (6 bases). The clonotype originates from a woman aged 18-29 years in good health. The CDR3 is CASSPNRELFF. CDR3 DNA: TGTGCCAGCTCACCTAACAGGGAACTGTTTTTT.